The 27 T cell receptor beta chains in this list originate from one sample, sequenced in a study of post-analysis software for immune sequencing data. Findings and limits, study-wide: Compared with controls, patients had more of five TRBV segments, including TRBV5-6, TRBV5-1 and TRBV20-1.

Their antigen targets remain unknown. Researchers reported that TCR beta cDNA libraries carried unique molecular identifiers. TCRdb passed the PCR reads through MiXCR, listing each CDR3 protein once. The data show 550,000 to 700,000 distinct CDR3 sequences, roughly two fifths seen once. The sequenced sample was blood. The receptor set was obtained from a girl aged 5-17 years with multiple sclerosis.

The chain has TRBV5-1 and TRBJ1-1, with D unclear. There are 14 residues in the CDR3. V was trimmed by 0 bases and J by 1 base, leaving 7 bases between them. The germline CDR1 and CDR2 sequences are SGHRS and YFSETQ. The CDR3 sequence is CASSLASGNTEAFF. CDR3 sequence (DNA): TGCGCCAGCAGCTTGGCCTCAGGGAACACTGAAGCTTTCTTT. Full variable domain (remainder filled in from reference TRBV5-1 and TRBJ1-1): KAGVTQTPRYLIKTRGQQVTLSCSPISGHRSVSWYQQTPGQGLQFLFEYFSETQRNKGNFPGRFSGRQFSNSRSEMNVSTLELGDSALYLCASSLASGNTEAFFGQGTRLTVV.

V is TRBV4-1 and J is TRBJ2-5; 8 bases fit TRBD1. CDR1 is MGHRA and CDR2 is YSYEKL in the germline V gene. CDR3 length: 15 amino acids. Trimming took 1 base from V and 2 from J; bases not matched to a gene: 3. CDR3 sequence (DNA): TGCGCCAGCAGCCAAGGTTGGACAGGGCAAGAGACCCAGTACTTC. This gives the protein CASSQGWTGQETQYF.

The sample holds one count of this clonotype. The chain carries TRBV29-1 and TRBJ1-2, with D hard to call. The CDR3 spans 11 residues. V was clipped by 7 bases and J by 6 bases, with 12 bases between them. CDR1 is SQVTM, CDR2 ANQGSEA, per germline. Written as DNA, the CDR3 is TGCAGCGACTGGACTGTTGATGGCTACACCTTC. Residues: CSDWTVDGYTF.

The chain has TRBV5-4 and TRBJ1-5, with 8 nucleotides matching TRBD1. Per germline, CDR1 SGHNT and CDR2 YYREEE (reference sequence). Germline trimming cut 0 bases from V and 6 bases from J; bases unmatched to any gene: 5. This CDR3 has 15 amino acids. The CDR3 bases are TGTGCCAGCAGCTTGGGGGGACAGGTACCTCAGCCCCAGCATTTT. Translating it yields CASSLGGQVPQPQHF.

V is TRBV5-1 and J is TRBJ2-7; 12 nucleotides line up with TRBD1. Trimming removed 4 bases from V and 3 bases from J; junction bases left unmatched: 5. CDR1 and CDR2 from the germline V gene are SGHRS and YFSETQ. The CDR3 is 15 residues long. The CDR3 sequence is CASSKGQGADYEQYF. The DNA of the CDR3 is TGCGCCAGCAGCAAGGGACAGGGGGCCGACTACGAGCAGTACTTC.

J is TRBJ2-1 and V is TRBV7-9; 8 nucleotides line up with TRBD1. This CDR3 is built from 18 residues. Trimming at V came to 6 bases and at J to 1 base, leaving 14 bases not matched to a gene. Germline V gives CDR1 SEHNR, CDR2 FQNEAQ (reference sequence). The CDR3 loop reads CASRQIFTGDRSYNEQFF. As DNA, the CDR3 is TGTGCCAGCAGACAAATCTTTACAGGGGACAGGTCCTACAATGAGCAGTTCTTC.

The genes are TRBV10-3 and TRBJ2-5; maybe TRBD2 (5 bases). Near its end, the DNA agrees better with TRBJ2-7, so the J call may be wrong. This CDR3 region has 12 residues. The germline CDR1 and CDR2 sequences are ENHRY and SYGVKD. CDR3 region: CAISAEGYEQYF. The DNA for the CDR3 is TGTGCCATCAGTGCAGAGGGTTACGAGCAGTACTTC.

This clonotype was seen more than once but under ten times. The CDR3 coding sequence is TGTGCCAGCAGCCCGTTAGCCAGATGGCAGGACATTCAGTACTTC. This sequence encodes CASSPLARWQDIQYF. The gene calls are TRBV7-9 and TRBJ2-4; no definite D call. V lost 5 bases and J 8 bases, leaving 19 bases between the germline ends. CDR1 is SEHNR, CDR2 FQNEAQ, per germline (reference sequence). The CDR3 spans 15 residues.

The rearrangement joins TRBV4-2 to TRBJ1-2, with TRBD1 as a possible D gene (5 bases). Deletions cut 0 bases from V and 4 bases from J, with 12 bases between. Germline CDR1 and CDR2: LGHNA and YNFKEQ. The CDR3 is made up of 15 amino acids. The chain's CDR3 is CASSQDLAQGYGYTF. In DNA, the CDR3 is TGTGCCAGCAGCCAAGATCTGGCCCAGGGCTATGGCTACACCTTC.

The chain is built from TRBV12-3 or TRBV12-4 and TRBJ2-3; D assignment may be TRBD1 or TRBD2 (5 bases each). V was trimmed by 6 bases and J by 6 bases, leaving 19 bases between them. CDR3 length: 15 amino acids. The DNA for the CDR3 is TGTGCCAGCAGCCCTGGGACGCTGAACATGGATACGCAGTATTTT. Residues: CASSPGTLNMDTQYF.

This clonotype has a count of ten or more. This sequence joins TRBV5-1 and TRBJ2-1; 10 nucleotides match TRBD2. The CDR3 covers 16 residues. V dropped 6 bases and J dropped 7; count of bases not matched to a gene: 13. Germline CDR1 and CDR2: SGHRS and YFSETQ. DNA for the CDR3: TGCGCCAGCACCCCAGGGGCTAGCGGGGGATTAAATGAGCAGTTCTTC. Translated: CASTPGASGGLNEQFF.

The chain has TRBV12-3 or TRBV12-4 and TRBJ2-1; possible D gene TRBD2, 5 bases. The CDR3 has 14 amino acids. V was cut by 6 bases and J by 3 bases, with 12 bases left in between. The CDR3 protein is CASRLHGGYNEQFF. DNA of the CDR3: TGTGCCAGCAGGTTACATGGAGGCTACAATGAGCAGTTCTTC.

This clonotype appeared a few times. The V gene is TRBV3-1, the J gene TRBJ2-3, with TRBD1 identical over 10 bases. This CDR3 has 15 amino acids. CDR1 LGHDT and CDR2 YNNKEL come from the germline V gene (reference sequence). Trimming removed 6 bases from V and 6 bases from J; junction bases left unmatched: 9. The CDR3 reads CASRPTGGFVDTQYF. CDR3 in DNA: TGTGCCAGCAGACCGACAGGGGGCTTTGTGGATACGCAGTATTTT.

J is TRBJ2-7 and V is TRBV11-2; D may be TRBD1 or TRBD2 (5 bases each). From germline, CDR1 is SGHAT and CDR2 FQNNGV. The CDR3 has 14 residues. Trimming took 5 bases from V and 0 from J, leaving 11 bases between them. In DNA form, the CDR3 reads TGTGCCAGCAGCCCTTTGGGGGACTCCTACGAGCAGTACTTC. It translates to CASSPLGDSYEQYF.

The chain employs TRBV4-2 and TRBJ2-5; the D is unclear. The CDR3 length is 14 residues. Germline V CDR1 and CDR2: LGHNA, YNFKEQ. Trimming shortened V by 1 base and J by 3 bases, and 9 bases separated the two germline ends. CDR3 DNA: TGTGCCAGCAGCCAAGGGGATGGCAAAGAGACCCAGTACTTC. Translated, it gives CASSQGDGKETQYF.

This chain uses TRBV6-5 with TRBJ1-1; 7 bases are shared with TRBD1. Per the germline V gene, CDR1 is MNHEY and CDR2 is SVGAGI. The CDR3 spans 13 residues. The V segment lost 7 bases and the J segment 3 bases; nucleotides outside the gene matches: 5. The CDR3 loop is CASKRRGDTEAFF. CDR3 in DNA: TGTGCCAGCAAGCGCAGGGGGGACACTGAAGCTTTCTTT.

This clonotype was seen a handful of times. One junction end disagrees with the germline gene, perhaps due to a read error. The CDR3, as DNA: TGCAGGGCTACCCTAGCGGGAAGCACAGATACGCAGTATTTT. The encoded protein is CRATLAGSTDTQYF. The chain is built from TRBV20-1 and TRBJ2-3; 9 nucleotides match TRBD2. Per germline, CDR1 DFQATT and CDR2 SNEGSKA (reference sequence). This CDR3 has 14 residues.

This clonotype came up a few times. The chain couples TRBV7-9 to TRBJ1-4, with unresolved D. The CDR3 length is 15 residues. The V and J ends lost 5 bases and 3 bases respectively, with 13 bases between them. CDR1 is SEHNR, CDR2 FQNEAQ, per germline (reference sequence). This CDR3 is CASSQVYVANEKLFF. CDR3 DNA: TGTGCCAGCAGCCAAGTTTACGTAGCTAATGAAAAACTGTTTTTT.

In this sample, this clonotype turned up a few times. The chain combines TRBV29-1 with TRBJ1-5; D remains ambiguous. Trimming stripped 7 bases from V and 2 bases from J, with 12 bases between. The CDR3 length is 13 residues. Germline-derived CDR1 and CDR2 are SQVTM and ANQGSEA. The DNA of the CDR3 is TGCAGCGCCATCGTCGCCGGCAATCAGCCCCAGCATTTT. It is translated as CSAIVAGNQPQHF.

This clonotype occurred a few times. CDR3 sequence: CAISPGQAQETQYF. For the CDR3, the DNA is TGTGCCATCAGTCCCGGACAGGCCCAAGAGACCCAGTACTTC. The V gene is TRBV10-3, the J gene TRBJ2-5; TRBD1 matches 7 bases. The CDR3 has 14 residues. V was pared by 5 bases and J by 1 base, with 4 bases of the junction left unmatched. The germline gives CDR1 ENHRY, CDR2 SYGVKD.

V usage is TRBV7-9 and J usage is TRBJ2-3, with TRBD2 identical over 10 bases. V dropped 2 bases and J dropped 4; count of bases not matched to a gene: 3. The CDR3 is made up of 15 amino acids. Germline V CDR1 and CDR2: SEHNR, FQNEAQ (reference sequence). This chain's CDR3 is CASSLTSGTSDTQYF. As DNA, the CDR3 is TGTGCCAGCAGCTTAACTAGCGGGACATCAGATACGCAGTATTTT.

The rearrangement joins TRBV5-4 to TRBJ2-3; 8 bases align to TRBD2. The CDR3 is 14 residues long. The germline gives CDR1 SGHNT, CDR2 YYREEE (reference sequence). Unmatched junction bases numbered 6, after V lost 3 bases and J lost 6 bases. DNA for the CDR3: TGTGCCAGCAGCTCGGGGGGGCCGTTCGATACGCAGTATTTT. The encoded protein is CASSSGGPFDTQYF.

This chain connects TRBV7-2 to TRBJ2-5; possible D gene TRBD2, 5 bases. Germline assignment: CDR1 SGHTA and CDR2 FQGNSA. The CDR3 runs 13 residues. V was cut by 5 bases and J by 5 bases, with 12 bases left in between. The chain's CDR3 is CASSRGWEETQYF. The DNA of the CDR3 is TGTGCCAGCAGCCGCGGTTGGGAGGAGACCCAGTACTTC.

This clonotype occurred a few times. V and J are TRBV27 and TRBJ2-5, with TRBD1 matching 11 bases. Trimming at V came to 2 bases and at J to 5 bases, leaving 7 bases not matched to a gene. The CDR3 consists of 16 residues. Germline CDR1 and CDR2: MNHEY and SMNVEV (reference sequence). In DNA, the CDR3 is TGTGCCAGCAGTTTAACTGGGGACAGGGGGGGGGAGACCCAGTACTTC. Translating gives CASSLTGDRGGETQYF.

In regard to this clonotype: Its ends do not fully match the called genes, so a read error is possible. This chain connects TRBV5-1 to TRBJ2-2; no clear D. Germline V gene data show CDR1 as SGHRS and CDR2 as YFSETQ. CDR3 length: 12 residues. As DNA, the CDR3 is TGTGCCAGCAGTTTCAACACCGGGGAGCTGTTTTTT. It translates to CASSFNTGELFF.

This clonotype came up a few times. The V call is TRBV6-5, the J call TRBJ2-5, with 8 bases lining up with TRBD1. Judging by the DNA end, TRBJ2-7 fits better; the J call may be wrong. Germline assignment: CDR1 MNHEY and CDR2 SVGAGI. The CDR3 is 14 residues long. CDR3 residues: CASSSLDRGHEQYF. The CDR3 coding sequence is TGTGCCAGCAGTTCCCTCGACAGGGGCCACGAGCAGTACTTC.

This sequence joins TRBV3-1 and TRBJ2-5; no definite D call. With the DNA end fitting TRBJ2-7 better, the J assignment may be wrong. The CDR3 runs 12 residues. Germline CDR1 LGHDT, CDR2 YNNKEL (reference sequence). The CDR3 DNA follows: TGTGCCAGCAGCCAAGATGTGTACGAGCAGTACTTC. It encodes CASSQDVYEQYF.